The TCR beta chain under discussion was sequenced for a study of blood T cell repertoires in COVID-19. Study-level background: Samples came from the United States, Italy and Spain, spanning acute and convalescent COVID-19.

V was clipped by 6 bases and J by 7 bases, with 12 bases between them. The CDR3 runs to 13 residues. Germline loops: CDR1 LNHDA, CDR2 SQIVND (reference sequence). Authors' analysis steps: Estimated nucleated cell counts came from reference gene primer amplification. Some clones are missing from TCRdb's copy, which holds only in-frame ones; the method was immunoSEQ multiplex PCR. V, J and clone size were drawn from that table, and D and trimming were deduced from the DNA. The profile shows some 180,000 clones, around four fifths of them singletons. The receptor was derived from a woman between 70 and 85 years old who had recovered from COVID-19. Sequencing was done on a sample of peripheral blood. The J gene is TRBJ1-4, the V gene TRBV19; D call uncertain. The CDR3 protein is CASSLTVFEKLFF. The CDR3 DNA is TGTGCCAGTAGCCTCACAGTTTTTGAAAAACTGTTTTTT.